Below are 26 T cell receptor beta chains sequenced from a single sample in a study of blood T cells in healthy people across ages. Using a J-beta primer mix together with a sample-barcoded 5' primer, a second PCR was run for roughly 6 to 12 cycles. TCRdb redid the calling of the 5' RACE reads with MiXCR, one entry per CDR3 protein. Of about 1,400,000 distinct CDR3 sequences listed, 59% are singletons. The sequenced sample was blood. Receptor source: a man between 18 and 35 years old in good health.

This clonotype was counted only a few times. CDR3 sequence: CASAPSDRVNTEAFF. CDR3 bases: TGTGCCAGCGCACCTTCCGACAGGGTGAACACTGAAGCTTTCTTT. The chain couples TRBV25-1 to TRBJ1-1; 7 bases map to TRBD1. The CDR3 runs 15 residues. V lost 8 bases to trimming and J lost 0 bases; unmatched junction nucleotides: 9. Germline CDR1 MGHDK, CDR2 SYGVNS.

This chain joins TRBV28 and TRBJ2-4; 7 bases are a match to TRBD1. After removal of 5 bases from V and 3 bases from J, the junction contained 4 bases not matched to a gene. In germline, CDR1 is MDHEN, CDR2 SYDVKM. There are 14 residues in the CDR3. CDR3 DNA: TGTGCCAGCAGTCTGGGACAGCTCAAAAACATTCAGTACTTC. Its translation: CASSLGQLKNIQYF.

This clonotype was seen a handful of times. This sequence joins TRBV29-1 and TRBJ2-7; 7 bases line up with TRBD1. With V trimmed by 7 bases and J by 5 bases, 8 bases remained unmatched. The CDR3 has 12 amino acids. CDR1 is SQVTM and CDR2 is ANQGSEA in the germline V gene. Written as DNA, the CDR3 is TGCAGCGCCCAGACAGGGTACAACGAGCAGTACTTC. It yields the protein CSAQTGYNEQYF.

The chain uses TRBV20-1 and TRBJ1-4, with D unclear. Germline V gene sequence: CDR1 DFQATT, CDR2 SNEGSKA (reference sequence). This CDR3 contains 11 residues. The ends were cut back, 6 bases at V and 8 bases at J, with 10 bases in the middle. The CDR3 DNA follows: TGCAGTGCCAGGTCTGAAGAAAAACTGTTTTTT. It codes for CSARSEEKLFF.

This clonotype was found a few times. This CDR3 is CSAPGQVLTYNEQFF. CDR3 coding DNA: TGCAGTGCTCCCGGACAGGTTTTAACCTACAATGAGCAGTTCTTC. The chain recombines TRBV20-1 with TRBJ2-1; 7 bases match TRBD1. V shed 5 bases, J shed 2 bases, and the junction held 9 bases outside the gene matches. The CDR3 consists of 15 residues. Per the germline V gene, CDR1 is DFQATT and CDR2 is SNEGSKA (reference sequence).

Concerning this clonotype: A read error may produce the germline difference seen at one junction end. The rearrangement links TRBV27 to TRBJ1-1; perhaps TRBD1 as D (6 bases). This CDR3 is built from 14 residues. The germline CDR1 and CDR2 sequences are MNHEY and SMNVEV (reference sequence). This CDR3 is CASKIGTLNTVAFF. CDR3 in DNA: TGTGCCAGCAAGATCGGGACACTAAACACTGTAGCTTTCTTT.

V usage is TRBV29-1 and J usage is TRBJ2-1; TRBD2 is a possible D gene (6 bases). The CDR3 contains 16 residues. The V end lost 1 base, the J end lost 1 base, and 14 bases lay between the germline ends. Germline assignment: CDR1 SQVTM and CDR2 ANQGSEA. CDR3 nucleotide sequence: TGCAGCGTTGAAGGTGGAGGGTTCCAATCCTACAATGAGCAGTTCTTC. Translation gives CSVEGGGFQSYNEQFF.

CDR3 amino acids: CASSQDWRTEDYGYTF. For the CDR3, the DNA is TGTGCCAGCAGCCAAGATTGGAGGACGGAGGACTATGGCTACACCTTC. The V and J genes are TRBV4-2 and TRBJ1-2, with D unclear. The germline gives CDR1 LGHNA, CDR2 YNFKEQ. The V gene lost 0 bases and the J gene lost 3 bases, with 14 bases spanning the gap. This CDR3 region has 16 residues.

This chain joins TRBV6-1 and TRBJ1-3; TRBD1 matches 7 bases. J gave up 2 bases and V 4 bases, and 5 bases lay outside the gene matches. The CDR3 spans 15 residues. Germline V gives CDR1 MNHNS, CDR2 SASEGT. The CDR3 spells CASSADRDPGNTIYF. The DNA for the CDR3 is TGTGCCAGCAGTGCCGACAGGGATCCTGGAAACACCATATATTTT.

This clonotype was observed a handful of times. V usage is TRBV7-2 and J usage is TRBJ2-3; 9 bases align to TRBD2. CDR3 length: 18 residues. Losses at the gene ends were 0 bases for V and 2 bases for J; bases not matched to a gene: 9. Looked up from germline, CDR1 is SGHTA and CDR2 is FQGNSA. Here the CDR3 DNA reads TGTGCCAGCAGCTTAGCGCAGGGAGCGGGAGGCTTCACAGATACGCAGTATTTT. It encodes CASSLAQGAGGFTDTQYF.

The table lists this clonotype with a count of one. The rearrangement joins TRBV25-1 to TRBJ1-3, with 8 bases aligning to TRBD1. This CDR3 region has 15 residues. The J segment lost 0 bases and the V segment lost 3 bases, leaving 1 base of the junction unmatched. Per the germline V gene, CDR1 is MGHDK and CDR2 is SYGVNS. The CDR3 is CASSDTGGSGNTIYF. CDR3 coding DNA: TGTGCCAGCAGTGATACAGGGGGCTCTGGAAACACCATATATTTT.

The rearrangement links TRBV6-2 or TRBV6-3 to TRBJ2-7; D uncertain. Germline lookup yields CDR1 MNHEY and CDR2 SVGEGT. CDR3 size: 13 residues. Between the trimmed V and J ends, which lost 7 bases and 0 bases, there was a span of 10 bases. CDR3 loop: CASNWASSYEQYF. The DNA of the CDR3 is TGTGCCAGCAATTGGGCAAGCTCCTACGAGCAGTACTTC.

This clonotype was counted only a few times. The rearrangement links TRBV12-3 or TRBV12-4 to TRBJ1-5, with 9 nucleotides matching TRBD1. J lost 5 bases, V lost 6 bases, and 2 bases had no gene match. This CDR3 spans 13 amino acids. CDR3 loop: CASRQGAHQPQHF. In DNA form, the CDR3 reads TGTGCCAGCAGACAGGGGGCACATCAGCCCCAGCATTTT.

This clonotype showed up just once. V gene TRBV14 combines with J gene TRBJ2-3; D is unclear. V was trimmed by 0 bases and J by 3 bases, leaving 16 bases between them. The length of the CDR3 is 17 residues. The V gene's germline CDR1 is SGHDN and CDR2 FVKESK. CDR3 in amino acids: CASSQDRWEMGTDTQYF. The CDR3 bases are TGTGCCAGCAGCCAAGATCGCTGGGAAATGGGTACAGATACGCAGTATTTT.

The rearrangement links TRBV29-1 to TRBJ2-1, with 8 bases lining up with TRBD2. The CDR3 extends over 17 amino acids. Germline lookup yields CDR1 SQVTM and CDR2 ANQGSEA. J was trimmed by 3 bases and V by 0 bases; bases with no gene match: 10. The CDR3: CSVEDPGTSPVYNEQFF. In nucleotides, the CDR3 is TGCAGCGTTGAAGATCCCGGGACTAGTCCCGTCTACAATGAGCAGTTCTTC.

The chain has TRBV11-2 and TRBJ2-1, with D perhaps TRBD2 (5 bases). Trimming took 5 bases from V and 2 from J, leaving 13 bases between them. The CDR3 consists of 15 residues. Germline V lookup: CDR1 SGHAT, CDR2 FQNNGV. For the CDR3, the DNA is TGTGCCAGCAGCGTCCTGGTCGGGACCTACAATGAGCAGTTCTTC. Translation gives CASSVLVGTYNEQFF. The full variable domain, its missing parts supplied by reference TRBV11-2 and TRBJ2-1, is EAGVAQSPRYKIIEKRQSVAFWCNPISGHATLYWYQQILGQGPKLLIQFQNNGVVDDSQLPKDRFSAERLKGVDSTLKIQPAKLEDSAVYLCASSVLVGTYNEQFFGPGTRLTVL.

This clonotype appeared once. Here the CDR3 reads CASSPSVSSNQPQHF. The CDR3 DNA reads as TGTGCCAGCAGCCCGAGTGTCAGTTCCAATCAGCCCCAGCATTTT. The gene calls are TRBV11-3 and TRBJ1-5; unclear D gene. V lost 5 bases and J 3 bases, leaving 14 bases between the germline ends. The CDR3 extends over 15 amino acids. The V gene's germline CDR1 is SGHNT and CDR2 YENEEA.

A single count supports this clonotype. The V and J genes are TRBV5-1 and TRBJ1-1; D remains ambiguous. Germline values: CDR1 SGHRS, CDR2 YFSETQ. The CDR3 has 15 residues. V lost 1 base and J lost 1, with 11 bases in between. The DNA of the CDR3 is TGCGCCAGCAGCTTGACCCAAGGGCCGAACACTGAAGCTTTCTTT. Protein product: CASSLTQGPNTEAFF.

This clonotype was found once. The chain is built from TRBV28 and TRBJ1-1, with 12 bases identical to TRBD1. The ends lost 6 bases at V and 4 bases at J; junction bases unmatched: 15. The CDR3 has 18 residues. The germline gives CDR1 MDHEN, CDR2 SYDVKM. In nucleotides, the CDR3 is TGTGCCAGCAGACCCCGACCGGGACAGGGGGCGAGGGTCACTGAAGCTTTCTTT. Translated: CASRPRPGQGARVTEAFF.

V and J are TRBV7-2 and TRBJ2-1; D is perhaps TRBD1 or TRBD2 (6 bases each). Germline CDR1 is SGHTA and CDR2 is FQGNSA. Trimming took off 4 bases at V and 2 bases at J, with 12 bases between the two ends. This CDR3 comprises 15 residues. CDR3: CASSSTGAPYNEQFF. The CDR3 bases are TGTGCCAGCAGCTCCACGGGGGCGCCCTACAATGAGCAGTTCTTC.

The DNA of the CDR3 is TGTGCCAGCATTAACCCGGGACTAGAAAATACGCAGTATTTT. This gives the protein CASINPGLENTQYF. This chain connects TRBV6-6 to TRBJ2-3, with TRBD2 matching over 8 bases. The CDR3 is 14 amino acids. Germline CDR1 MNHNY, CDR2 SVGAGI (reference sequence). With 7 bases clipped from V and 7 bases from J, the junction kept 10 bases outside the gene matches.

The chain links TRBV19 to TRBJ1-6; a weak D match, TRBD1 (6 bases). This CDR3 is 13 amino acids long. The V and J ends lost 4 bases and 8 bases respectively, with 9 bases between them. Germline V gene data show CDR1 as LNHDA and CDR2 as SQIVND (reference sequence). This CDR3 reads CASSKDSHSPLHF. As DNA, the CDR3 is TGTGCCAGTAGTAAGGACAGCCATTCACCCCTCCACTTT.

This sequence joins TRBV6-5 and TRBJ1-1, with a weak D call TRBD1 (5 bases). The V gene's germline CDR1 is MNHEY and CDR2 SVGAGI. The CDR3 length is 15 residues. With 0 bases removed from V and 7 bases from J, the gap between germline ends came to 15 bases. CDR3 sequence reads: CASSYSTEVWSEAFF. CDR3 in DNA: TGTGCCAGCAGTTACTCGACAGAGGTGTGGAGTGAAGCTTTCTTT.

The V and J genes are TRBV6-5 and TRBJ2-7; the D gene is possibly TRBD2 (5 bases). Germline V gene lookup returns CDR1 MNHEY and CDR2 SVGAGI. The CDR3 is made up of 16 amino acids. Trimming left V 7 bases short and J 3 bases short, with 22 bases between. This CDR3 is CASKGSGRLPHYEQYF. DNA for the CDR3: TGTGCCAGCAAAGGGAGCGGTAGACTACCGCACTACGAGCAGTACTTC.

As for this clonotype: One end of the junction varies from germline; a read error may be responsible. DNA of the CDR3: TGTGCCGGCAGCCGAGCGGCGGGGGGTTACAATGAGCAGTTCTTC. Translating it yields CAGSRAAGGYNEQFF. The chain carries TRBV7-2 and TRBJ2-1; 8 nucleotides agree with TRBD2. This CDR3 has 15 amino acids. Germline V lookup: CDR1 SGHTA, CDR2 FQGNSA.

Ten or more counts support this clonotype. V usage is TRBV7-2 and J usage is TRBJ1-6; no clear D gene. V was cut by 6 bases and J by 7 bases, with 7 bases left in between. The CDR3 consists of 12 residues. The germline V gene encodes CDR1 SGHTA and CDR2 FQGNSA. The CDR3 sequence: CASSPGNSPLHF. CDR3 in DNA: TGTGCCAGCAGTCCCGGGAATTCACCCCTCCACTTT.